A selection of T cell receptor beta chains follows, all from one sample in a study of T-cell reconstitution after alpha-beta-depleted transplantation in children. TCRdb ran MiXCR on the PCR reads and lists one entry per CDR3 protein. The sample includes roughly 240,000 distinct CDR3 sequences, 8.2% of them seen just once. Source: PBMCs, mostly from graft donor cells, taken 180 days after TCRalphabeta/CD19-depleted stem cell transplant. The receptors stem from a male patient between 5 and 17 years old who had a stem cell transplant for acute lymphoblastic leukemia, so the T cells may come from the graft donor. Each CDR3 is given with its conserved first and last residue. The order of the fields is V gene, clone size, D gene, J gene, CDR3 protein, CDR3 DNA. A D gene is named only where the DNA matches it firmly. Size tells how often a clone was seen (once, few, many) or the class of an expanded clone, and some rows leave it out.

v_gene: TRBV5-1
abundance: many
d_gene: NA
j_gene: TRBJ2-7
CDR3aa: CASSLAGSVSEQYF
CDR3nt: TGCGCCAGCAGCTTGGCCGGGAGCGTCAGCGAGCAGTACTTC

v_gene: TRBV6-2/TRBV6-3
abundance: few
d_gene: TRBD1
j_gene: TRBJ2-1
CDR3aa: CASSLVGFFRDRTYNEQFF
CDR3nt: TGTGCCAGCAGTCTAGTAGGGTTCTTTCGGGACAGGACTTACAATGAGCAGTTCTTC

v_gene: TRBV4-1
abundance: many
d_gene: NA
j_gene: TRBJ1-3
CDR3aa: CASSFPTGSSSGNTIYF
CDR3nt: TGCGCCAGCAGCTTCCCAACCGGGAGCAGCTCTGGAAACACCATATATTTT

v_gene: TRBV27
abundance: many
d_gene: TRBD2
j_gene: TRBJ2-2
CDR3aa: CASSFPGLAGPKELFF
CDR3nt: TGTGCCAGCAGTTTCCCGGGACTAGCGGGGCCTAAGGAGCTGTTTTTT

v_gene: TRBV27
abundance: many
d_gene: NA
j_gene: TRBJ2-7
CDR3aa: CASSLSPTYEQYF
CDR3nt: TGTGCCAGCAGTTTAAGCCCCACCTACGAGCAGTACTTC

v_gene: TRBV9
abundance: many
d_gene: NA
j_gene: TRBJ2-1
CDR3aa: CASSPKSGGRATYNEQFF
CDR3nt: TGTGCCAGCAGCCCGAAATCTGGGGGCAGGGCGACCTACAATGAGCAGTTCTTC

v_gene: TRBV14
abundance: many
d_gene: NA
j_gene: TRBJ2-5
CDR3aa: CASSLLYQETQYF
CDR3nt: TGTGCCAGCAGCCTACTCTACCAAGAGACCCAGTACTTC

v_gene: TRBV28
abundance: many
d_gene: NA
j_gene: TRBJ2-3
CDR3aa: CASSPLMGPFSTDTQYF
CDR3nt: TGTGCCAGCAGTCCCCTAATGGGACCCTTTAGCACAGATACGCAGTATTTT

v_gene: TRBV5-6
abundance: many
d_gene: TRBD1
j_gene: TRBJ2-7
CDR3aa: CASSLGGTGQYEQYF
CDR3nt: TGTGCCAGCAGCTTGGGGGGGACAGGGCAGTACGAGCAGTACTTC

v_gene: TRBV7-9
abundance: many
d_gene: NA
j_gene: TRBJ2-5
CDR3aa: CASSLGAGGLTQYF
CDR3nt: TGTGCCAGCAGTTTGGGGGCGGGCGGTTTGACCCAGTACTTC

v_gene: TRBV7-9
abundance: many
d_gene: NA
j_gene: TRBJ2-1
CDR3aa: CASSPGGPLSDNEQFF
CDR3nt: TGTGCCAGCAGCCCGGGGGGCCCTTTGTCGGACAATGAGCAGTTCTTC

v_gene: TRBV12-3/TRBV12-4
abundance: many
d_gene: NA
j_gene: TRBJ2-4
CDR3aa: CASSLRVVDIQYF
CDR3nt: TGTGCCAGCAGCCTCAGGGTGGTGGACATTCAGTACTTC

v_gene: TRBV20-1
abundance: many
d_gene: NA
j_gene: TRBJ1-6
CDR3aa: CSASDRNSPLHF
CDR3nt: TGCAGTGCATCGGACAGAAATTCACCCCTCCACTTT

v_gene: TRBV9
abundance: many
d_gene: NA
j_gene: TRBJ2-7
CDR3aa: CASSVAPAGGFYEQYF
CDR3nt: TGTGCCAGCAGCGTAGCACCCGCAGGGGGGTTCTACGAGCAGTACTTC

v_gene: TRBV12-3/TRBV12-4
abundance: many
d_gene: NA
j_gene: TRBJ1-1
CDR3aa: CASSLTVNYEAFF
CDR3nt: TGTGCCAGCAGTTTGACAGTCAATTATGAAGCTTTCTTT

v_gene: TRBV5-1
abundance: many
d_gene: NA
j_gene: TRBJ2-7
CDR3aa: CASSLGGREQYF
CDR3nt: TGCGCCAGCAGCTTGGGGGGACGCGAGCAGTACTTC

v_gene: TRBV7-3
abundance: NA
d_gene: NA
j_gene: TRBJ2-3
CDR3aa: CASSSLAPDTQYF
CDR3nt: TGTGCCAGCAGCTCGCTAGCACCAGATACGCAGTATTTT

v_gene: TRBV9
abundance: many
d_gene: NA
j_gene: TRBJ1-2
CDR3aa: CASSEGHNYGYTF
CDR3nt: TGTGCCAGCAGCGAGGGGCATAACTATGGCTACACCTTC

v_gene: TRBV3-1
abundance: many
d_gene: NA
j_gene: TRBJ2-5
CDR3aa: CASSQGNGGETQYF
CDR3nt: TGTGCCAGCAGCCAAGGAAACGGGGGTGAGACCCAGTACTTC

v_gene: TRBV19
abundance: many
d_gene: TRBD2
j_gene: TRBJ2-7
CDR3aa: CAGGTSGSHEQYF
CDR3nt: TGTGCCGGAGGGACTAGCGGGAGTCACGAGCAGTACTTC

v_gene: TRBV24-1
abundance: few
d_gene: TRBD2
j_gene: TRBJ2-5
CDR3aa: CATSRPGGIGTQYF
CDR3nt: TGTGCCACCAGTCGGCCCGGGGGGATCGGGACCCAGTACTTC

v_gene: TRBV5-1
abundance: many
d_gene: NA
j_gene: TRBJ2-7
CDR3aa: CASSPRITGTRGEQYF
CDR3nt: TGCGCCAGCAGCCCGAGGATAACAGGGACCCGGGGCGAGCAGTACTTC

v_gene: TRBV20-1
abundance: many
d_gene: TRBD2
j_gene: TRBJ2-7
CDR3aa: CSARDFKRGGYSYEQYF
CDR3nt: TGCAGTGCTAGAGATTTTAAACGGGGGGGTTACTCCTACGAGCAGTACTTC

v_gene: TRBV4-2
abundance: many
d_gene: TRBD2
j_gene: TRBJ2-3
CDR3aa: CASSARTSGYTDTQYF
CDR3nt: TGTGCCAGCAGCGCCCGGACTAGCGGGTACACAGATACGCAGTATTTT

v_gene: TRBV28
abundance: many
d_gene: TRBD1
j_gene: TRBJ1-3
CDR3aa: CASSRETGGMNTIYF
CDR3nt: TGTGCCAGCAGCCGTGAGACAGGGGGTATGAACACCATATATTTT

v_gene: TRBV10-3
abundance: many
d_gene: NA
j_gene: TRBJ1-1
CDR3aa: CAISRTGNTEAFF
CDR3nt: TGTGCCATCTCCCGGACGGGGAACACTGAAGCTTTCTTT

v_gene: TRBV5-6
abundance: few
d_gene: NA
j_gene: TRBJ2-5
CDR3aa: CASSFADSLSAQYF
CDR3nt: TGTGCCAGCAGCTTCGCTGATAGCCTCAGCGCCCAGTACTTC

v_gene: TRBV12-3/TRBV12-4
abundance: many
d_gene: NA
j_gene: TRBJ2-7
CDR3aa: CASSLRDTSYEQYF
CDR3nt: TGTGCCAGCAGTTTAAGGGACACTTCCTACGAGCAGTACTTC

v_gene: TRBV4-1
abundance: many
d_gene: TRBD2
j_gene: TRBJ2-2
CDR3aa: CASSQRGLAGRRGGELFF
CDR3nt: TGCGCCAGCAGCCAGCGGGGACTAGCGGGAAGGAGGGGCGGGGAGCTGTTTTTT

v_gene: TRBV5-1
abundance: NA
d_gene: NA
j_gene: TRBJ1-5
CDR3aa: CASSFGLGGNQPQHF
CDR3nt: TGCGCCAGCAGCTTTGGACTGGGTGGCAATCAGCCCCAGCATTTT

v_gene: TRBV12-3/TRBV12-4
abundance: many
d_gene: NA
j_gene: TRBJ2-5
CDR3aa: CASSLGGPLVVKTQYF
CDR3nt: TGTGCCAGCAGTTTAGGAGGACCCCTCGTTGTGAAGACCCAGTACTTC

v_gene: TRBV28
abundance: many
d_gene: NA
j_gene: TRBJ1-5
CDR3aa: CASSLSGGQPQHF
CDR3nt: TGTGCCAGCAGTTTATCAGGAGGACAGCCCCAGCATTTT

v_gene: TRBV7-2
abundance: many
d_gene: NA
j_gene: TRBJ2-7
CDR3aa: CAVGRRGEQYF
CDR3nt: TGTGCCGTCGGCCGGAGAGGAGAGCAGTACTTC

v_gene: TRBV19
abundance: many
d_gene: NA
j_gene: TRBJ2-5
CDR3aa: CASSTPGRQETQYF
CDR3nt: TGTGCCAGTAGTACGCCGGGACGTCAAGAGACCCAGTACTTC

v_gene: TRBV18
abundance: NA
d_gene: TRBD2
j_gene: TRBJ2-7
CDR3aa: CASSQASGRPYEQYF
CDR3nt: TGTGCCAGCTCACAGGCTAGCGGGAGGCCCTACGAGCAGTACTTC

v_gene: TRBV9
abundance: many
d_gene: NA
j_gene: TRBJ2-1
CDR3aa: CATRPIYSYNEQFF
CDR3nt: TGTGCCACCCGACCAATTTACTCCTACAATGAGCAGTTCTTC

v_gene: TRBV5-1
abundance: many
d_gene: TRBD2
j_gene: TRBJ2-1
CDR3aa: CASSQSGGVNEQFF
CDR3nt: TGCGCCAGCAGCCAGAGCGGGGGGGTCAATGAGCAGTTCTTC

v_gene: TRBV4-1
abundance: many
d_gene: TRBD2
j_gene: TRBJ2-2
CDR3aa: CASSQGRTSANTGELFF
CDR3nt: TGCGCCAGCAGCCAAGGGCGTACTAGCGCGAACACCGGGGAGCTGTTTTTT

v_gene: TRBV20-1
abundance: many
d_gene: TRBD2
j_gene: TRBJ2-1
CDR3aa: CSLPQREGDNEQFF
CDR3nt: TGCAGTCTCCCTCAACGGGAGGGGGACAATGAGCAGTTCTTC

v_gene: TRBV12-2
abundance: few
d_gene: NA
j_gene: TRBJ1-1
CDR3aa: CASRTRGSMNTEAFF
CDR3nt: TGTGCAAGTCGCACCCGGGGCTCCATGAACACTGAAGCTTTCTTT

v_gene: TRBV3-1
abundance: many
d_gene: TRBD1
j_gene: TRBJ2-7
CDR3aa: CASSQESGTVAYEQYF
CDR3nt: TGTGCCAGCAGCCAAGAATCCGGGACAGTTGCCTACGAGCAGTACTTC

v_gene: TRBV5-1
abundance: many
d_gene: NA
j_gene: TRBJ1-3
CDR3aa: CASSLPTGSPGNTIYF
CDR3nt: TGCGCCAGCAGCTTGCCAACAGGGAGCCCTGGAAACACCATATATTTT

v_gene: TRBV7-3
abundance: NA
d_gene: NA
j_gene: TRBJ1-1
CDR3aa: CASSLMKGSEAFF
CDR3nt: TGTGCCAGCAGCTTAATGAAGGGGTCTGAAGCTTTCTTT

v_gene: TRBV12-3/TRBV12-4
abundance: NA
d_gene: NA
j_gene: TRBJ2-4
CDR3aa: CTSIDGPQGNLAKNIQYF
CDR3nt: TGTACCAGCATAGATGGACCGCAGGGGAACCTAGCCAAAAACATTCAGTACTTC

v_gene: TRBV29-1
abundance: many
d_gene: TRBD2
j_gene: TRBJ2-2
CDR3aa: CSVEDRAGGTGELFF
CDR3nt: TGCAGCGTTGAAGACAGGGCCGGGGGGACCGGGGAGCTGTTTTTT

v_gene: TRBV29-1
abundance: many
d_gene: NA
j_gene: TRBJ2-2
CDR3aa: CSVRHSGELFF
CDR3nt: TGCAGCGTAAGACATAGCGGGGAGCTGTTTTTT

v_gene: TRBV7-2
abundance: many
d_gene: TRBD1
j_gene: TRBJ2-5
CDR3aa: CASSSGQGLGETQYF
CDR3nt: TGTGCCAGCAGCTCAGGACAGGGGCTGGGGGAGACCCAGTACTTC

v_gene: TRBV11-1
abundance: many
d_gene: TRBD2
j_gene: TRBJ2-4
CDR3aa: CASSPYPGGTNAKNIQYF
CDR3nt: TGTGCCAGCAGCCCATACCCGGGAGGGACGAATGCCAAAAACATTCAGTACTTC

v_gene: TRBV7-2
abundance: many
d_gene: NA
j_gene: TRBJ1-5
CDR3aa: CASSSQGLNSNQPQHF
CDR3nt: TGTGCCAGCAGCTCACAGGGATTGAATAGCAATCAGCCCCAGCATTTT

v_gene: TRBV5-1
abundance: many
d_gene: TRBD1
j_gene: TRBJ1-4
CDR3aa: CASSLGQGRSEKLFF
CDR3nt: TGCGCCAGCAGCTTGGGACAGGGCAGAAGTGAAAAACTGTTTTTT

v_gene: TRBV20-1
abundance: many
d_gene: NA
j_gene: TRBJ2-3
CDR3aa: CSARVGGPTDTQYF
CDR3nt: TGCAGTGCTAGAGTAGGGGGGCCGACAGATACGCAGTATTTT

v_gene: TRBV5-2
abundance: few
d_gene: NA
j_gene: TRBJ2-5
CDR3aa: CASGPWGETQYF
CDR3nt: TGTGCCAGCGGCCCTTGGGGGGAGACCCAGTACTTC

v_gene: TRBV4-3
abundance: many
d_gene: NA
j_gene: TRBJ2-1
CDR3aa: CASSHAGTHNEQFF
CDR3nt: TGCGCCAGCAGCCACGCCGGGACCCACAATGAGCAGTTCTTC

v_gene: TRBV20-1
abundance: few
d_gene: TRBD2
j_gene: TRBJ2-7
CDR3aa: CSARAPSGGGYEQYF
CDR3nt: TGCAGTGCTAGGGCCCCTAGCGGGGGGGGTTACGAGCAGTACTTC

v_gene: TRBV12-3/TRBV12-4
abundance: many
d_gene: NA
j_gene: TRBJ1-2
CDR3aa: CASSFRQANYGYTF
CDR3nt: TGTGCCAGCAGTTTTAGGCAGGCGAACTATGGCTACACCTTC

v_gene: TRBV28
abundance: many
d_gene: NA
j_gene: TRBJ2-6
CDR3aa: CASVGRSGANVLTF
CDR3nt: TGTGCCAGCGTTGGACGGTCTGGGGCCAACGTCCTGACTTTC

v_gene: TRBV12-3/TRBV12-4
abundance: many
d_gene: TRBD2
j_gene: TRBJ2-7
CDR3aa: CASSLAAGTTIGGVYEQYF
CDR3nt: TGTGCCAGCAGTTTAGCAGCCGGGACTACCATCGGCGGGGTCTACGAGCAGTACTTC

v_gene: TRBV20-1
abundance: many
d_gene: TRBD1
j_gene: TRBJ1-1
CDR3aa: CSAREGDRGYTEAFF
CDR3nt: TGCAGTGCTAGAGAGGGGGACAGGGGCTACACTGAAGCTTTCTTT

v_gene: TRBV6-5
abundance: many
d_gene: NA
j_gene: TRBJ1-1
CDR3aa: CASSYEWQGTEAFF
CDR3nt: TGTGCCAGCAGTTATGAGTGGCAGGGCACTGAAGCTTTCTTT